The source of this T cell receptor (beta chain) is a study of blood T cell repertoires in COVID-19. Measured with immunoSEQ multiplex PCR; TCRdb has only the in-frame clones, and not every one. The data contain 240,000 or so clones, 80% to 85% of them singletons. This CDR3 region has 14 residues. Germline CDR1 is SGHTA and CDR2 is FQGNSA. The V and J ends lost 6 bases and 0 bases respectively, with 12 bases between them. The sequenced sample consisted of peripheral blood. The V call is TRBV7-2, the J call TRBJ2-7, with D tentatively TRBD1 (6 bases). The source is a young woman with acute or convalescent COVID-19. The DNA of the CDR3 is TGTGCCAGCAGACGGGACACTGGCTCCTACGAGCAGTACTTC. It encodes CASRRDTGSYEQYF.